This T cell receptor beta chain appears in the sequencing data of a study of blood T cell repertoires in COVID-19. Study-wide context: There were acute and convalescent COVID-19 samples, and they came from the United States, Italy and Spain. The analysed material was cDNA or gDNA that came from T cells, B-cell-depleted T cells, or PBMCs.

In the study's own analysis: Reference gene primer amplification gave nucleated cell count estimates. Assay used: immunoSEQ multiplex PCR; TCRdb lists only in-frame clones, some missing. V and J calls and clone size are as listed in that table; D and trimming were resolved from the DNA. The profile covers some 50,000 clones, with about 80% appearing a single time and around 14% taken by the ten largest. Between the trimmed V and J ends, which lost 3 bases and 3 bases, there was a span of 9 bases. The CDR3 is 13 amino acids. Germline CDR1 reads SSHAT; CDR2 reads FNYEAQ (reference sequence). The sequence was collected from a human donor in a cohort sampled during active COVID-19. The specimen sequenced was peripheral blood. V and J are TRBV7-7 and TRBJ2-7, with D perhaps TRBD1 (6 bases). Here the CDR3 reads CASSFSRGYEQYF. CDR3 bases: TGTGCCAGCAGCTTCTCCAGGGGCTACGAGCAGTACTTC.